This T cell receptor (beta chain) emerged from a study of long-term antiretroviral therapy in people with HIV. Study-level background: Collection of the earliest samples took place about a decade ahead of the 2015 immediate-ART recommendation.

About this clone itself: Antigen: not known.

The run of the v3.0 immunoSEQ assay was at survey level. Sequencing was performed with immunoSEQ multiplex PCR; in TCRdb, only in-frame clones are kept and a portion is missing. This table has about 24,000 clones, approximately 81% appearing once. Study conclusions and caveats: After ART, diversity increased yet remained lower than transplant donor controls.

The sequencing used unsorted PBMCs, collected at the start of antiretroviral therapy, before treatment. The clonotype was recovered from a woman in her late teens or twenties with HIV.

The CDR3 region is CASSEIQGAGGANVLTF. Written as DNA, the CDR3 is TGTGCCAGCAGTGAGATACAGGGGGCGGGTGGGGCCAACGTCCTGACTTTC. The rearrangement links TRBV6-1 to TRBJ2-6, with TRBD1 matching over 9 bases. With V trimmed by 3 bases and J by 3 bases, 6 bases remained unmatched. This CDR3 has 17 residues. The germline V gene has CDR1 MNHNS and CDR2 SASEGT.